These 32 T cell receptor beta chains originate from one sample sequenced in a study of cytomegalovirus exposure and HLA in healthy donors. With 60 Vbeta and 13 Jbeta primers, the PCR was carried out. Using immunoSEQ multiplex PCR, the repertoire was profiled, and TCRdb retains in-frame clones only, with some absent. The sample holds about 190,000 clones; 70% to 80% are singletons and the top ten take approximately 2.1%. The sample comprised PBMCs. The receptors shown here come from a woman aged 25 to 39 in good health and CMV-seropositive.

The J gene is TRBJ1-2, the V gene TRBV7-8, with 8 positions matching TRBD1. Germline CDR1 and CDR2: SGHVS and FQNEAQ. The trim removed 5 bases at V and 4 bases at J, leaving 3 bases unmatched. There are 13 residues in the CDR3. The chain's CDR3 is CASSTGGVYGYTF. The DNA of the CDR3 is TGTGCCAGCAGCACAGGGGGTGTCTATGGCTACACCTTC.

J is TRBJ2-1 and V is TRBV9, with a weak D call TRBD1 (5 bases). The CDR3 has 14 residues. Germline V CDR1 and CDR2: SGDLS, YYNGEE. The V and J ends lost 0 bases and 6 bases respectively, with 10 bases between them. CDR3 region: CASSVAGAVNEQFF. DNA for the CDR3: TGTGCCAGCAGCGTAGCTGGGGCGGTCAATGAGCAGTTCTTC.

The sample holds a few counts of this clone. V gene TRBV6-1 combines with J gene TRBJ2-1, with D unclear. V lost 1 base to trimming and J lost 1 base, with 8 bases between them. CDR1 is MNHNS, CDR2 SASEGT, per germline. This CDR3 region has 15 residues. DNA for the CDR3: TGTGCCAGCAGTGAAGTTAAGCGATCCTACAATGAGCAGTTCTTC. Protein: CASSEVKRSYNEQFF.

The chain employs TRBV6-5 and TRBJ2-7; 7 bases are shared with TRBD2. CDR3 length: 11 residues. The germline V gene encodes CDR1 MNHEY and CDR2 SVGAGI. Trimming at V came to 8 bases and at J to 6 bases, leaving 4 bases not matched to a gene. The CDR3 sequence is CASGRGSEQYF. CDR3 DNA sequence: TGTGCCAGCGGGAGGGGATCCGAGCAGTACTTC.

The V call is TRBV27, the J call TRBJ2-5, with 12 bases fitting TRBD2. This CDR3 comprises 17 residues. The J segment lost 5 bases and the V segment lost 3 bases, leaving 10 bases of the junction unmatched. Germline loops: CDR1 MNHEY, CDR2 SMNVEV (reference sequence). CDR3 residues: CASSFNRLAGGRETQYF. In DNA form, the CDR3 reads TGTGCCAGCAGTTTTAATCGCCTAGCGGGGGGGCGGGAGACCCAGTACTTC.

This clone came up a few times. The chain couples TRBV5-4 to TRBJ1-1; 10 bases align to TRBD1. CDR3 length: 15 amino acids. Germline lookup yields CDR1 SGHNT and CDR2 YYREEE (reference sequence). Trimming at V came to 4 bases and at J to 5 bases, leaving 8 bases not matched to a gene. The CDR3 region has the DNA TGTGCCAGCAGCCCCCAGACAGGGGGCGGGACTGAAGCTTTCTTT. This translates into CASSPQTGGGTEAFF.

This chain uses TRBV27 with TRBJ2-6, with TRBD1 matching 7 bases. Germline V gene data show CDR1 as MNHEY and CDR2 as SMNVEV (reference sequence). Trimming took 4 bases from V and 1 from J; bases not matched to a gene: 7. This CDR3 comprises 17 residues. In DNA, the CDR3 is TGTGCCAGCAGTTACCGGGACAGCACATCTGGGGCCAACGTCCTGACTTTC. Translated, it gives CASSYRDSTSGANVLTF.

In its sample, this clone was seen a few times. The chain carries TRBV7-3 and TRBJ2-7, with TRBD2 matching 7 bases. Trimming removed 1 base from V and 3 bases from J; junction bases left unmatched: 6. The CDR3 sequence is 15 residues long. Germline V gene data show CDR1 as SGHTA and CDR2 as FQGTGA. The CDR3 loop reads CASSLNAGTIYEQYF. CDR3 bases: TGTGCCAGCAGCTTAAACGCCGGGACTATCTACGAGCAGTACTTC.

The chain's CDR3 is CASSPSPPGQNYGYTF. DNA for the CDR3: TGTGCCAGCTCACCATCGCCTCCGGGACAGAACTATGGCTACACCTTC. This rearrangement joins TRBV18 to TRBJ1-2, with 7 bases fitting TRBD1. The CDR3 is 16 residues long. Germline V gene data show CDR1 as KGHSH and CDR2 as LQKENI. The J segment lost 2 bases and the V segment lost 2 bases, leaving 8 bases of the junction unmatched.

The CDR3 sequence is CASSPGTSGGKETQYF. The CDR3 DNA reads as TGCGCCAGCAGCCCAGGGACTAGCGGGGGGAAGGAGACCCAGTACTTC. The chain is built from TRBV5-1 and TRBJ2-5; 15 bases map to TRBD2. Germline values: CDR1 SGHRS, CDR2 YFSETQ. The CDR3 is 16 amino acids. Trimming took 4 bases from V and 5 from J; bases not matched to a gene: 6.

The rearrangement links TRBV6-1 to TRBJ2-7, with 7 bases that match TRBD1. CDR1 is MNHNS and CDR2 is SASEGT in the germline V gene. V gave up 6 bases and J gave up 5 bases; unmatched junction bases: 7. This CDR3 has 13 residues. CDR3 DNA sequence: TGTGCCAGCAGCCGACCCCAGGGGGACGAGCAGTACTTC. This translates into CASSRPQGDEQYF.

The rearrangement joins TRBV4-1 to TRBJ1-2; TRBD1 matches 7 bases. Germline V CDR1 and CDR2: MGHRA, YSYEKL. The CDR3 runs to 14 residues. The junction had 5 bases not matched to a gene; V was cut back by 5 bases and J by 2 bases. CDR3 residues: CASSLDRFNYGYTF. DNA for the CDR3: TGCGCCAGCAGCTTGGACAGGTTCAACTATGGCTACACCTTC.

Only a few counts were recorded for this clone. The gene calls are TRBV6-1 and TRBJ2-7, with a possible D match to TRBD1 (7 bases). Trimming removed 5 bases from V and 2 bases from J, with 16 bases in between. This CDR3 is built from 15 residues. Germline V gene lookup returns CDR1 MNHNS and CDR2 SASEGT. The CDR3 protein is CASSQTRGAAYEQYF. The CDR3 DNA sequence: TGTGCCAGCAGTCAAACCAGGGGGGCGGCCTACGAGCAGTACTTC.

The count of this clone is one. This rearrangement joins TRBV9 to TRBJ1-5; D gene ambiguous. Germline V lookup: CDR1 SGDLS, CDR2 YYNGEE. V lost 4 bases and J 1 base, leaving 15 bases between the germline ends. This CDR3 spans 16 amino acids. The CDR3 reads CASSLGSSTSNQPQHF. The CDR3 bases are TGTGCCAGCAGCCTAGGGAGCAGCACAAGCAATCAGCCCCAGCATTTT.

This sequence joins TRBV6-5 and TRBJ1-2; D uncertain. Trimming took off 0 bases at V and 1 base at J, with 12 bases between the two ends. This CDR3 has 16 amino acids. Germline V lookup: CDR1 MNHEY, CDR2 SVGAGI. DNA of the CDR3: TGTGCCAGCAGTTACTCACGGGGTGAAAGTAACTATGGCTACACCTTC. This codes for CASSYSRGESNYGYTF.

This sequence joins TRBV6-6 and TRBJ1-2; D unclear. This CDR3 contains 14 residues. Looked up from germline, CDR1 is MNHNY and CDR2 is SVGAGI (reference sequence). V was pared by 8 bases and J by 10 bases, with 23 bases between. DNA for the CDR3: TGTGCCAGCTCCTATAAGAGGGAGAACGCAGACTACACCTTC. The encoded protein is CASSYKRENADYTF.

This rearrangement joins TRBV5-1 to TRBJ1-3; the match to TRBD1 covers 7 bases. Germline-derived CDR1 and CDR2 are SGHRS and YFSETQ. J lost 0 bases, V lost 1 base, and 7 bases had no gene match. This CDR3 comprises 17 residues. The CDR3 sequence is CASSLTVQGVSGNTIYF. The DNA of the CDR3 is TGCGCCAGCAGCTTGACAGTCCAGGGGGTCTCTGGAAACACCATATATTTT.

V and J are TRBV6-5 and TRBJ2-3, with 13 bases matching TRBD2. This CDR3 has 16 residues. Trimming at V came to 0 bases and at J to 8 bases, leaving 5 bases not matched to a gene. From germline, CDR1 is MNHEY and CDR2 SVGAGI. CDR3 residues: CASSYSTSGGLGTQYF. The CDR3 DNA sequence: TGTGCCAGCAGTTACTCGACTAGCGGGGGGTTGGGTACGCAGTATTTT.

V gene TRBV30 combines with J gene TRBJ1-1, with 7 bases identical to TRBD1. Germline V gives CDR1 GTSNPN, CDR2 SVGIG (reference sequence). This CDR3 has 14 amino acids. J lost 1 base, V lost 0 bases, and 2 bases had no gene match. The CDR3: CAWSVAGGNTEAFF. CDR3 nucleotide sequence: TGTGCCTGGAGTGTCGCAGGGGGGAACACTGAAGCTTTCTTT.

The table lists this clone with a count of one. The chain joins TRBV7-6 to TRBJ2-7; D may be TRBD2 (5 bases). With 4 bases removed from V and 2 bases from J, the gap between germline ends came to 9 bases. The CDR3 runs 13 residues. Germline V gene data show CDR1 as SGHVS and CDR2 as FNYEAQ. The CDR3 spells CASSYGVAYEQYF. CDR3 DNA sequence: TGTGCCAGCAGCTACGGGGTTGCCTACGAGCAGTACTTC. Supplemented by reference TRBV7-6 and TRBJ2-7, the full variable domain reads GAGVSQSPRYKVTKRGQDVALRCDPISGHVSLYWYRQALGQGPEFLTYFNYEAQQDKSGLPNDRFSAERPEGSISTLTIQRTEQRDSAMYRCASSYGVAYEQYFGPGTRLTVT.

The chain has TRBV2 and TRBJ2-6; possibly TRBD1 for D (5 bases). The CDR3 has 17 residues. The germline V and J ends were trimmed by 6 bases and 2 bases, with 17 bases remaining between them. The germline V gene encodes CDR1 SNHLY and CDR2 FYNNEI. The CDR3 DNA reads as TGTGCCAGCAGGGTAGCAGGGTTTTCTACTGGGGCCAACGTCCTGACTTTC. This encodes CASRVAGFSTGANVLTF.

This clone was detected only once. The rearrangement uses TRBV5-4 and TRBJ2-5, with 10 bases matching TRBD2. The CDR3 has 15 residues. V gave up 4 bases and J gave up 4 bases; unmatched junction bases: 7. Germline CDR1 SGHNT, CDR2 YYREEE (reference sequence). As DNA, the CDR3 is TGTGCCAGCAGCCCAAGCGGGGGGGCGAGAGAGACCCAGTACTTC. This gives the protein CASSPSGGARETQYF.

The chain uses TRBV6-5 and TRBJ2-1; possible D gene TRBD1, 5 bases. V was pared by 1 base and J by 7 bases, with 14 bases between. Germline loops: CDR1 MNHEY, CDR2 SVGAGI. This CDR3 has 15 amino acids. CDR3 in amino acids: CASSYFLGNRNEQFF. In DNA, the CDR3 is TGTGCCAGCAGTTACTTTTTGGGTAACAGGAATGAGCAGTTCTTC.

V usage is TRBV2 and J usage is TRBJ1-4; D is uncertain. This CDR3 is built from 15 residues. The V gene's germline CDR1 is SNHLY and CDR2 FYNNEI. Trimming left V 0 bases short and J 2 bases short, with 7 bases between. As DNA, the CDR3 is TGTGCCAGCAGTGAAGCGGGGAGGACTAATGAAAAACTGTTTTTT. This codes for CASSEAGRTNEKLFF.

For this clone: One end of the junction does not line up with germline, which may come from a read error. The rearrangement links TRBV28 to TRBJ1-1, with D unresolved. This CDR3 spans 13 amino acids. Germline values: CDR1 MDHEN, CDR2 SYDVKM. The CDR3 loop reads CAGSTAFTTEAFF. The DNA of the CDR3 is TGTGCCGGCAGTACCGCGTTCACGACTGAAGCTTTCTTT.

This clone was seen just once. This rearrangement joins TRBV29-1 to TRBJ2-3; 9 nucleotides align to TRBD2. V lost 3 bases and J lost 4; bases outside the gene matches: 2. Germline V gene lookup returns CDR1 SQVTM and CDR2 ANQGSEA. There are 13 residues in the CDR3. As DNA, the CDR3 is TGCAGCGTTGATGGCGGGGGGGCAGATACGCAGTATTTT. It yields the protein CSVDGGGADTQYF.

The genes are TRBV5-1 and TRBJ2-6; 7 bases match TRBD2. This CDR3 comprises 15 residues. V trimming: 1 base; J trimming: 3 bases; junction bases outside the gene matches: 1. Germline values: CDR1 SGHRS, CDR2 YFSETQ. CDR3: CASSLSGNGANVLTF. The CDR3 region has the DNA TGCGCCAGCAGCTTGAGCGGGAATGGGGCCAACGTCCTGACTTTC.

The CDR3 protein is CASSLEGDPSDTGELFF. In nucleotides, the CDR3 is TGTGCCAGCAGCTTAGAAGGCGACCCTAGCGACACCGGGGAGCTGTTTTTT. The V gene is TRBV11-2, the J gene TRBJ2-2, with D perhaps matching TRBD2 (6 bases). Per germline, CDR1 SGHAT and CDR2 FQNNGV. V lost 0 bases to trimming and J lost 3 bases, with 14 bases between them. This CDR3 has 17 residues.

CDR3 protein: CASSTGDRVEEKLFF. The CDR3 nucleotides read TGTGCCAGCAGCACCGGGGACAGGGTTGAAGAAAAACTGTTTTTT. The chain couples TRBV21-1 to TRBJ1-4; TRBD1, as called in the table, went unchecked against the DNA. TRBV21-1 is flagged as a pseudogene. The CDR3 contains 15 residues.

The genes are TRBV7-9 and TRBJ1-3; maybe TRBD1 (5 bases). The V and J ends lost 1 base and 0 bases respectively, with 13 bases between them. Germline CDR1 SEHNR, CDR2 FQNEAQ (reference sequence). There are 17 residues in the CDR3. The CDR3 DNA is TGTGCCAGCAGCTTAGTGGGCCAGGGTAACTCTGGAAACACCATATATTTT. This gives the protein CASSLVGQGNSGNTIYF.

The gene calls are TRBV10-3 and TRBJ2-2, with D possibly matching TRBD1 (6 bases). V lost 7 bases and J 0 bases, leaving 12 bases between the germline ends. Germline values: CDR1 ENHRY, CDR2 SYGVKD. CDR3 length: 15 amino acids. The CDR3 nucleotides read TGTGCCATCAATCAGGGGCCCTCGAACACCGGGGAGCTGTTTTTT. It yields the protein CAINQGPSNTGELFF.

This rearrangement joins TRBV28 to TRBJ1-2, with D hard to call. Trimming removed 5 bases at V and 7 bases at J, with 14 bases between. Germline V gene lookup returns CDR1 MDHEN and CDR2 SYDVKM. The CDR3 spans 13 residues. The CDR3: CASSVDPTGGYTF. The CDR3 DNA is TGTGCCAGCAGTGTAGACCCGACGGGTGGCTACACCTTC.